This TCR beta chain was identified during a study of T cell repertoires in cytomegalovirus infection (dated by TCRdb to the late 2010s). Notes on the research overall: Alongside well-studied HLA-B-restricted epitopes, the peptide stimulations were aimed at recently identified HLA-C-restricted CMV epitopes, whose presentation resists viral immunomodulation. Because public TCR beta signatures pointed to carriage of CMV infection together with the matching HLA type, the HLA type of each donor mattered for the analysis.

Broad study findings and their caveats: In both this cohort and an independent roughly 330-donor cohort, the cumulative frequency of public TCR beta family members distinguished carriers of CMV infection plus the relevant HLA type. In the ex vivo response, HLA-C-restricted CMV-specific TCR beta clonotypes were dominant, and in two of eight donors the single most frequent clonotype came from this HLA-C-restricted group.

Sample treatment or condition, as interpreted from the label and publication: in vitro stimulation with specific CMV peptide epitopes to enrich CMV-specific T cells. About this clonotype itself: This receptor's antigen is unknown. Base quality data are lacking; no much larger clone is found one base away.

From the germline V gene, CDR1 is MGHRA and CDR2 is YSYEKL. The junction carries 9 bases between V and J, which are trimmed by 7 bases and 5 bases respectively. There are 12 amino acids in the CDR3, from cysteine to phenylalanine inclusive. The DNA shown is the 36-base CDR3, in frame from base 1. The sequencing machine was an Illumina HiSeq 1500. Clones were called with MiXCR by TCRdb after fastp trimmed the public reads at Q25, and only in-frame beta chains were retained. Each CDR3 protein appears once, grouped with its most common genes and DNA. A total of some 940,000 distinct CDR3 sequences appear in this sample, around a third of them only once. Over 12% of the sample is taken by the ten largest.

This TCR came from a human donor in good health (CMV status not recorded). Some clones in this sample may be carry-over from other donors' samples. The V and J segments used are TRBV4-1 and TRBJ2-1; no confident D gene assignment can be made. The input for sequencing was cultured CD8+ T cells from PBMCs, taken from culture after CMV antigen stimulation. The nucleotide sequence reads as follows: TGCGCCAGCACGGGTTTTGACAATGAGCAGTTCTTC. This yields the protein CASTGFDNEQFF.